The sequence of this T cell receptor beta chain was determined in a study of T cell changes during pregnancy in multiple sclerosis. A single count supports this clone. Germline CDR1 MDHEN, CDR2 SYDVKM. Deletions cut 5 bases from V and 0 bases from J, with 8 bases between. This CDR3 is 13 amino acids long. Some clones are missing from TCRdb's copy, which holds only in-frame ones; the method was immunoSEQ multiplex PCR. Of tens of thousands of clones in the sample, around 91% were seen once. The source material was peripheral blood, sampled in the third trimester of pregnancy. This sequence was found in a female donor in good health, enrolled as a control in a pregnancy study. The chain is built from TRBV28 and TRBJ2-7, with D uncertain. The CDR3 here is CASSPPSSYEQYF. CDR3 sequence (DNA): TGTGCCAGCAGTCCGCCTAGCTCCTACGAGCAGTACTTC.